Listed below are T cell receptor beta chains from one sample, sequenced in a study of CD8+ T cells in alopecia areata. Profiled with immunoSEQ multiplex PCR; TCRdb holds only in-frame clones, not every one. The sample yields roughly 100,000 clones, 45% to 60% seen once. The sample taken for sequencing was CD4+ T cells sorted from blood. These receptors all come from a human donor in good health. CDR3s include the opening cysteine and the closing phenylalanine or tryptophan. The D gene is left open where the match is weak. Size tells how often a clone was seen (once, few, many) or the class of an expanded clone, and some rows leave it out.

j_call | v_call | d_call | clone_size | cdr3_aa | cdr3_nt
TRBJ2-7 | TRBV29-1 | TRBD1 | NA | CSAISTGGYTYEQYF | TGCAGCGCTATATCGACAGGGGGCTACACCTACGAGCAGTACTTC
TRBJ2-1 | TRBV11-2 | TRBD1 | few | CASSYRGDRAGNEQFF | TGTGCCAGCAGCTACAGAGGCGACAGGGCAGGAAATGAGCAGTTCTTC
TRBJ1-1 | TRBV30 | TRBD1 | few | CAWTPGTVNTEAFF | TGTGCCTGGACCCCTGGGACAGTGAACACTGAAGCTTTCTTT
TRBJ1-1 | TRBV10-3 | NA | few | CASSRQAMNTEAFF | TGTGCCAGCAGTCGACAGGCAATGAACACTGAAGCTTTCTTT
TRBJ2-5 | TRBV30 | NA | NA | CAWSVDREAQYF | TGTGCCTGGAGTGTAGACAGGGAGGCCCAGTACTTC
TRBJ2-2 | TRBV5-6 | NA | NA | CASSLAGELFF | TGTGCCAGCAGCTTGGCCGGGGAGCTGTTTTTT
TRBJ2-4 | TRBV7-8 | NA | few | CASSLASAKNIQYF | TGTGCCAGCAGCTTAGCTTCCGCCAAAAACATTCAGTACTTC
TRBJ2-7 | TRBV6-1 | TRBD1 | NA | CASSRGTGSYEQYF | TGTGCCAGCAGTAGGGGGACAGGGTCTTACGAGCAGTACTTC
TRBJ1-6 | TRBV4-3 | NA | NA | CASSHGSSPLHF | TGCGCCAGCAGCCACGGGAGTTCACCCCTCCACTTT
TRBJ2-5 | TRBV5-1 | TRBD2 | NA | CASSPEEGLAETQYF | TGCGCCAGCAGCCCAGAAGAGGGACTAGCTGAGACCCAGTACTTC
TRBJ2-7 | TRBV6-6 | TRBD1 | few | CASRWGTGADEQYF | TGTGCCAGCAGGTGGGGCACAGGGGCGGACGAGCAGTACTTC
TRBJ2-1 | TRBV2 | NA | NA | CASSERGVSYNEQFF | TGTGCCAGCAGTGAAAGGGGAGTCTCCTACAATGAGCAGTTCTTC
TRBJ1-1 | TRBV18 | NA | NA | CASSPRDGHNTEAFF | TGTGCCAGCTCCCCGAGGGACGGACATAACACTGAAGCTTTCTTT
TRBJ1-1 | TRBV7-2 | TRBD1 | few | CASSSQGQGGAEAFF | TGTGCCAGCAGCTCCCAGGGACAGGGGGGCGCTGAAGCTTTCTTT
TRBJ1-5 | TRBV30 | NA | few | CAWSVQDNQPQHF | TGTGCCTGGAGTGTACAGGACAATCAGCCCCAGCATTTT
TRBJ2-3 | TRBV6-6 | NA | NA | CASKGGPRTDTQYF | TGTGCCAGTAAGGGGGGGCCTAGGACAGATACGCAGTATTTT
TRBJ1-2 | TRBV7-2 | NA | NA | CASSQDGDTVSTF | TGTGCCAGCAGCCAAGATGGGGATACCGTTTCCACCTTC
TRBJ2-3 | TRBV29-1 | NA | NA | CSVDGELTDTQYF | TGCAGCGTTGATGGTGAGCTCACAGATACGCAGTATTTT
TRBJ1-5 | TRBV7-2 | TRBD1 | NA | CASSSGQGVEPQHF | TGTGCCAGCAGCTCTGGACAGGGAGTGGAGCCCCAGCATTTT
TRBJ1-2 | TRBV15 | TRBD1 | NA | CATSRSGTGGFVYGYTF | TGTGCCACCAGCAGGTCCGGGACAGGAGGATTCGTCTATGGCTACACCTTC
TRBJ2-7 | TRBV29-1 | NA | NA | CSVEDRVGVIPYEQYF | TGCAGCGTTGAAGATCGAGTGGGGGTCATCCCCTACGAGCAGTACTTC
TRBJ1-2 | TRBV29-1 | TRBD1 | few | CSVEGQANYGYTF | TGCAGCGTTGAGGGACAGGCCAACTATGGCTACACCTTC
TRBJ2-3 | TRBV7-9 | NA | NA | CASSLGGMMRDTQYF | TGTGCCAGCAGCTTAGGGGGGATGATGCGGGATACGCAGTATTTT
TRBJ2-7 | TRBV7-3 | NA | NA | CASSPRPSSEQYF | TGTGCCAGCAGCCCCAGGCCTAGTAGCGAGCAGTACTTC
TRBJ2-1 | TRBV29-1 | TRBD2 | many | CSVAGLAGGSSHFF | TGCAGCGTTGCGGGTCTAGCGGGGGGTTCTTCGCATTTCTTC
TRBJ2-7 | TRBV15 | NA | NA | CATSRDPGTYYEQYF | TGTGCCACCAGCAGGGACCCCGGGACCTACTACGAGCAGTACTTC
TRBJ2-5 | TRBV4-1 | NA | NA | CASSQGAGGQETQYF | TGCGCCAGCAGCCAAGGGGCCGGGGGCCAAGAGACCCAGTACTTC
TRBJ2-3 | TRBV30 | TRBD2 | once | CAWTSGGTDTQYF | TGTGCCTGGACTAGCGGGGGGACAGATACGCAGTATTTT
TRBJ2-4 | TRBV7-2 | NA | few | CASSLAKNIQYF | TGTGCCAGCAGCTTAGCCAAAAACATTCAGTACTTC
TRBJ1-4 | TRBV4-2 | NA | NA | CASSQDSLTGRTNEKLFF | TGTGCCAGCAGCCAAGACTCCCTCACAGGGCGTACTAATGAAAAACTGTTTTTT
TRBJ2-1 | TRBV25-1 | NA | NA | CASSESWGFSYNEQFF | TGTGCCAGCAGTGAATCTTGGGGCTTTTCCTACAATGAGCAGTTCTTC
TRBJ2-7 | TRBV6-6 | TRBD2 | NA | CASTQSGGAGEQYF | TGTGCCAGCACTCAAAGCGGGGGGGCCGGGGAGCAGTACTTC
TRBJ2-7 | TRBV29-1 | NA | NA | CSVVGGNEQYF | TGCAGCGTTGTGGGTGGCAACGAGCAGTACTTC
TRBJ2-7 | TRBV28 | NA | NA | CASSLTYEQYF | TGTGCCAGCAGCCTTACCTACGAGCAGTACTTC
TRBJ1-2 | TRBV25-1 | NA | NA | CASRRDTSYGYTF | TGTGCCAGCAGGCGGGACACAAGCTATGGCTACACCTTC
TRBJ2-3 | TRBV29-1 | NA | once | CSVDSGTDTQYF | TGCAGCGTTGACTCGGGCACAGATACGCAGTATTTT
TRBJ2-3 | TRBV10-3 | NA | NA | CAISERDTQYF | TGTGCCATCAGTGAGAGGGATACGCAGTATTTT
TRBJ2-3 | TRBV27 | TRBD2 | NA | CASSLSAGVTDTQYF | TGTGCCAGCAGTTTATCAGCGGGGGTTACAGATACGCAGTATTTT
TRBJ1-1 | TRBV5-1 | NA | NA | CASSLEDSSEAFF | TGCGCCAGCAGCTTGGAGGACAGTTCTGAAGCTTTCTTT
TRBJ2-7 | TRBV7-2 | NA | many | CASSLGGYGDLIYEQYF | TGTGCCAGCAGCTTAGGGGGTTATGGGGACTTGATCTACGAGCAGTACTTC
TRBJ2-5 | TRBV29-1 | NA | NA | CSSGWEETQYF | TGCAGCTCGGGCTGGGAAGAGACCCAGTACTTC
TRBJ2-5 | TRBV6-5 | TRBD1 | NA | CASSYGTGRETQYF | TGTGCCAGCAGTTACGGGACAGGGCGAGAGACCCAGTACTTC
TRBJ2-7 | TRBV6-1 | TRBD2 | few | CASSDRMASGGAGEQYF | TGTGCCAGCAGTGATAGGATGGCTAGCGGGGGGGCCGGCGAGCAGTACTTC
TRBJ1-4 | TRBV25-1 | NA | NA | CASSEDTYEKLFF | TGTGCCAGCAGTGAGGACACTTATGAAAAACTGTTTTTT
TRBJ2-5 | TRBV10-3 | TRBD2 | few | CAISDRDYGTQYF | TGTGCCATCAGTGACCGGGACTACGGGACCCAGTACTTC
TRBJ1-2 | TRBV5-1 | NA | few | CASSSDSGYTF | TGCGCCAGCAGCTCAGATTCGGGCTACACCTTC
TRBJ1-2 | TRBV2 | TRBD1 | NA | CASRDRGNGYTF | TGTGCCAGCAGGGACAGGGGGAACGGCTACACCTTC
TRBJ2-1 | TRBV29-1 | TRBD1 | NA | CSGRTGTGRREFF | TGCAGCGGACGCACCGGGACAGGCCGCCGGGAGTTCTTC